This entry is about one T cell receptor beta chain. Sequencing used immunoSEQ multiplex PCR; TCRdb keeps in-frame clones, though not all of them. This table has tens of thousands of clones, over 70% appearing once. The record originates from a study of PD-L1 blockade in urothelial cancer. The V gene lost 2 bases and the J gene lost 3 bases, with 10 bases spanning the gap. CDR3 size: 15 residues. From germline, CDR1 is MNHEY and CDR2 SVGAGI. The clonotype originates from a man aged 70-80 years with urothelial cancer. The chain links TRBV6-5 to TRBJ2-2; a possible D gene is TRBD1 (5 bases). The specimen comprised PBMCs, sampled around atezolizumab (anti-PD-L1) treatment. CDR3 DNA: TGTGCCAGCAGTTACGGGGCTGGGGACACCGGGGAGCTGTTTTTT. Translated: CASSYGAGDTGELFF.